This entry is about one T cell receptor beta chain. The antigen remains unidentified. This sample is drawn from a study of CD8 T cells in ankylosing spondylitis. General observations from the study: Typical of ankylosing spondylitis blood, it appeared, was a TCR beta motif of roughly eight highly homologous variants. Significant enrichment of disease-linked clones was reported in matched ankylosing spondylitis synovial fluid.

Germline-derived CDR1 and CDR2 are KGHDR and SFDVKD. The CDR3 sequence is 15 residues long. V shed 5 bases, J shed 1 base, and the junction held 6 bases outside the gene matches. Construction of TCR beta libraries was performed using quantitative 5'-RACE with molecular barcodes. TCRdb recomputed calls from the 5' RACE reads with MiXCR, one row per CDR3 protein. Here the sample spans about 160,000 distinct CDR3 sequences, 15% to 20% being singletons. The genes are TRBV24-1 and TRBJ2-5, with 7 bases that match TRBD2. The material sequenced was blood, either unsorted or a sorted T cell fraction (not recorded which). The source of this sequence is a male donor with ankylosing spondylitis or in good health (not recorded which). The CDR3 loop is CATSGTGGSQETQYF. CDR3 DNA sequence: TGTGCCACCAGTGGTACTGGCGGGAGCCAAGAGACCCAGTACTTC.